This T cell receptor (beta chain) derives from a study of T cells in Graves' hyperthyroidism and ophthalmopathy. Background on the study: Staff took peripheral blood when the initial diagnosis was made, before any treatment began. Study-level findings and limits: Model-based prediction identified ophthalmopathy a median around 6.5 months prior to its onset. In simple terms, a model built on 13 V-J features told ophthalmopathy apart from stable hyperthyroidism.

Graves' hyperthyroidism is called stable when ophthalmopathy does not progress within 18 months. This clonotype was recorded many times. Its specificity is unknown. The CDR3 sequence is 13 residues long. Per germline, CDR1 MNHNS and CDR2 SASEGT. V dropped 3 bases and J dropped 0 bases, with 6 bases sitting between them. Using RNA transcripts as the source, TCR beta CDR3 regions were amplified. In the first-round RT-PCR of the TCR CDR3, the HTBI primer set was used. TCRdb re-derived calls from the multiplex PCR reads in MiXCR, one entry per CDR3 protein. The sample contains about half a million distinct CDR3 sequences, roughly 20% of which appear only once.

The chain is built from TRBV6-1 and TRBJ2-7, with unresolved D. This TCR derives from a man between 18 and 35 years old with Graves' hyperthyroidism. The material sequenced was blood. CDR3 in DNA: TGTGCCAGCAGTGAGGGGTTCTCCTACGAGCAGTACTTC. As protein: CASSEGFSYEQYF.